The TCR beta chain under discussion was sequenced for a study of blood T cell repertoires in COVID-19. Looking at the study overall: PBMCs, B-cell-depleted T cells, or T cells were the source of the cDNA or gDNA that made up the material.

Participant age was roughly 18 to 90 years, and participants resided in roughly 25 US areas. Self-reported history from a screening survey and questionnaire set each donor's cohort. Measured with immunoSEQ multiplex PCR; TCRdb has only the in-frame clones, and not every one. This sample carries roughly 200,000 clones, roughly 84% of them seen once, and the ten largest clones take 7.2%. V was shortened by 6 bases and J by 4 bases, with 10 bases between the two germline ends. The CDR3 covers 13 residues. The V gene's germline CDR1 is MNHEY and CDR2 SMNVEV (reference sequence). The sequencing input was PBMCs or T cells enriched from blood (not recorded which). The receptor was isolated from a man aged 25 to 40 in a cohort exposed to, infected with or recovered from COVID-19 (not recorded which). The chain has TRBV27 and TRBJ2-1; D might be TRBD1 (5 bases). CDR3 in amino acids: CASREGVYNEQFF. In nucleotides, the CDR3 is TGTGCCAGCAGGGAAGGGGTTTACAATGAGCAGTTCTTC.